A single sample gave rise to the 22 T cell receptor beta chains below, sequenced in a study of beta chain features in type 1 diabetes. The entirety of the isolated RNA underwent reverse transcription, so expressed TCRB transcripts were sequenced. The data were produced by immunoSEQ multiplex PCR, yet TCRdb's version contains in-frame clones alone and is incomplete. The data show hundreds of thousands of clones, with roughly two thirds seen just once and around 0.05% held by the top ten. The material sequenced was naive CD4+ T cells from blood. The receptors shown here come from a man between 25 and 39 years old in good health.

This clone was seen a handful of times. The J gene is TRBJ2-1, the V gene TRBV15; 7 positions match TRBD2. Germline-derived CDR1 and CDR2 are LNHNV and YYDKDF (reference sequence). The CDR3 has 17 amino acids. The J segment lost 0 bases and the V segment lost 1 base, leaving 6 bases of the junction unmatched. The CDR3 DNA reads as TGTGCCACCAGCAGAGTAGGGCTAGCGGACTCCTACAATGAGCAGTTCTTC. Protein product: CATSRVGLADSYNEQFF.

The CDR3 nucleotides read TGTGCCAGCAGCCGGCGGGAGTCAGATACGCAGTATTTT. Translating gives CASSRRESDTQYF. V gene TRBV11-2 combines with J gene TRBJ2-3, with 7 positions matching TRBD2. Losses at the gene ends were 5 bases for V and 4 bases for J; bases not matched to a gene: 3. The CDR3 has 13 amino acids. Germline CDR1 reads SGHAT; CDR2 reads FQNNGV.

This chain connects TRBV21-1 to TRBJ2-5; the table's D gene call, TRBD2, was not cross checked with the DNA. TRBV21-1 is annotated as a pseudogene. The CDR3 extends over 14 amino acids. The CDR3 coding sequence is TGTGCCAGCAGTTCAGACTTTTTGGGAGAGACCCAGTACTTC. Translating it yields CASSSDFLGETQYF.

The chain recombines TRBV5-1 with TRBJ2-5; 7 nucleotides agree with TRBD2. Germline V gene lookup returns CDR1 SGHRS and CDR2 YFSETQ. The CDR3 loop spans 15 amino acids. The V and J ends lost 5 bases and 1 base, in that order; junction bases with no gene match: 8. The CDR3 DNA follows: TGCGCCAGCAGACCCAGCGGGGATCGCCAAGAGACCCAGTACTTC. Residues: CASRPSGDRQETQYF. The full variable domain, its missing parts supplied by reference TRBV5-1 and TRBJ2-5, is KAGVTQTPRYLIKTRGQQVTLSCSPISGHRSVSWYQQTPGQGLQFLFEYFSETQRNKGNFPGRFSGRQFSNSRSEMNVSTLELGDSALYLCASRPSGDRQETQYFGPGTRLLVL.

About this clone: Other DNA sequences in this sample translate to the same CDR3. The chain is built from TRBV5-1 and TRBJ2-1, with 9 bases aligning to TRBD2. V was pared by 1 base and J by 2 bases, with 1 base of the junction left unmatched. The germline V gene has CDR1 SGHRS and CDR2 YFSETQ. The CDR3 sequence is 15 residues long. The CDR3 DNA is TGCGCCAGCAGCTTGTCTAGCGGGGCCTACAATGAGCAGTTCTTC. Translation gives CASSLSSGAYNEQFF. Together with reference TRBV5-1 and TRBJ2-1, the CDR3 gives the full variable domain: KAGVTQTPRYLIKTRGQQVTLSCSPISGHRSVSWYQQTPGQGLQFLFEYFSETQRNKGNFPGRFSGRQFSNSRSEMNVSTLELGDSALYLCASSLSSGAYNEQFFGPGTRLTVL.

In its sample, this clone was seen a few times. The chain combines TRBV6-4 with TRBJ1-2; D is undetermined. This CDR3 spans 12 amino acids. Germline V gene sequence: CDR1 MRHNA, CDR2 SNTAGT. Between the trimmed V and J ends, which lost 2 bases and 2 bases, there was a span of 3 bases. In DNA, the CDR3 is TGTGCCAGCAGTGACGGGAACTATGGCTACACCTTC. This gives the protein CASSDGNYGYTF.

The sample holds a few counts of this clone. Other DNA sequences in the same sample also yield this CDR3. V is TRBV29-1 and J is TRBJ2-3, with a tentative D call TRBD2 (6 bases). Trimming took 6 bases from V and 3 from J, leaving 10 bases between them. The CDR3 is 12 amino acids. Germline lookup yields CDR1 SQVTM and CDR2 ANQGSEA. The CDR3 DNA reads TGCAGCGTGGGGGGAATGACAGATACGCAGTATTTT. Protein product: CSVGGMTDTQYF.

Only a few counts were recorded for this clone. The rearrangement joins TRBV30 to TRBJ2-5, with 13 bases aligning to TRBD2. Germline V gene data show CDR1 as GTSNPN and CDR2 as SVGIG (reference sequence). The trim removed 3 bases at V and 5 bases at J, leaving 6 bases unmatched. The CDR3 is made up of 15 amino acids. CDR3 sequence: CAWRPGLAGSETQYF. The CDR3 DNA sequence: TGTGCCTGGAGACCGGGACTAGCGGGATCGGAGACCCAGTACTTC.

The chain links TRBV4-1 to TRBJ2-5; D ambiguous. The CDR3 covers 13 residues. Per germline, CDR1 MGHRA and CDR2 YSYEKL. Trimming shortened V by 3 bases and J by 4 bases, and 9 bases separated the two germline ends. CDR3 amino acids: CASSHLVGETQYF. DNA of the CDR3: TGCGCCAGCAGCCACTTAGTGGGAGAGACCCAGTACTTC.

This clone occurred a few times. This chain uses TRBV9 with TRBJ2-7; 11 bases match TRBD2. Losses at the gene ends were 6 bases for V and 5 bases for J; bases not matched to a gene: 13. CDR3 size: 16 residues. Per the germline V gene, CDR1 is SGDLS and CDR2 is YYNGEE. The CDR3 loop is CASTPRGSGRVHEQYF. The CDR3 nucleotides read TGTGCCAGCACCCCCAGGGGTAGCGGGAGGGTACACGAGCAGTACTTC.

A single count supports this clone. This chain uses TRBV30 with TRBJ2-1, with D possibly TRBD1 on 6 matching bases. This CDR3 has 14 amino acids. Germline CDR1 and CDR2: GTSNPN and SVGIG (reference sequence). V gave up 3 bases and J gave up 5 bases, with 14 bases separating them. Written as DNA, the CDR3 is TGTGCCTGGAGAACGGCAGGGGAACACAATGAGCAGTTCTTC. Its protein product is CAWRTAGEHNEQFF.

The genes are TRBV7-9 and TRBJ2-1, with a tentative D call TRBD1 (5 bases). The CDR3 consists of 13 residues. V gave up 1 base and J gave up 5 bases, with 6 bases separating them. Germline CDR1 SEHNR, CDR2 FQNEAQ (reference sequence). In nucleotides, the CDR3 is TGTGCCAGCAGCTTAGGACAGCACAATGAGCAGTTCTTC. Translation: CASSLGQHNEQFF.

The genes are TRBV2 and TRBJ2-3; D not resolved. The CDR3 sequence is 15 residues long. Germline V CDR1 and CDR2: SNHLY, FYNNEI. V lost 6 bases, J lost 4 bases, and 17 bases lay in between. The DNA for the CDR3 is TGTGCCAGCAGCCAAAGGCCGGAGAATGCAGATACGCAGTATTTT. Its translation is CASSQRPENADTQYF.

CDR3: CASSPGTHYNEQFF. CDR3 coding DNA: TGTGCCAGCAGCCCCGGGACCCACTACAATGAGCAGTTCTTC. The rearrangement uses TRBV7-2 and TRBJ2-1; D might be TRBD1 or TRBD2, each matching 5 bases. The V end was cut by 5 bases, the J end by 3 bases, with 11 bases between. Germline loops: CDR1 SGHTA, CDR2 FQGNSA. This CDR3 has 14 amino acids.

The count of this clone is one. The V call is TRBV25-1, the J call TRBJ1-2; tentative D call: TRBD1 (5 bases). The germline CDR1 and CDR2 sequences are MGHDK and SYGVNS. Between the trimmed V and J ends, which lost 6 bases and 4 bases, there was a span of 12 bases. The CDR3 sequence is 13 residues long. DNA of the CDR3: TGTGCCAGCAGCGCGGGACCGGTCTATGGCTACACCTTC. This translates into CASSAGPVYGYTF.

V and J are TRBV29-1 and TRBJ2-7; perhaps TRBD2 as D (6 bases). Germline values: CDR1 SQVTM, CDR2 ANQGSEA. Trimming pared 5 bases from V and 7 bases from J, leaving 21 bases between. This CDR3 is built from 14 residues. The CDR3 protein is CSVYFEGRLEEQYF. CDR3 nucleotides: TGCAGCGTTTACTTTGAAGGTAGACTAGAAGAGCAGTACTTC.

In this sample, this clone turned up a few times. The V gene is TRBV30, the J gene TRBJ2-7, with 7 nucleotides matching TRBD2. CDR1 is GTSNPN and CDR2 is SVGIG in the germline V gene (reference sequence). The CDR3 has 14 amino acids. V dropped 1 base and J dropped 6; count of bases not matched to a gene: 9. For the CDR3, the DNA is TGTGCCTGGAGTGAAGGGGAGGGTATCGGCGAGCAGTACTTC. It encodes CAWSEGEGIGEQYF.

This clone was seen a handful of times. J is TRBJ2-3 and V is TRBV4-3; TRBD1 is a possible D gene (6 bases). Germline assignment: CDR1 LGHNA and CDR2 YSLEER. V was shortened by 0 bases and J by 6 bases, with 19 bases between the two germline ends. This CDR3 region has 17 residues. CDR3 coding DNA: TGCGCCAGCAGCCAAGATCCGAACAGGGACCTTCGGGATACGCAGTATTTT. Translating gives CASSQDPNRDLRDTQYF.

This clone came up once. The chain couples TRBV30 to TRBJ2-5; 9 bases fit TRBD1. CDR1 is GTSNPN and CDR2 is SVGIG in the germline V gene (reference sequence). Trimming removed 3 bases from V and 5 bases from J; junction bases left unmatched: 7. This CDR3 contains 14 residues. The CDR3 sequence is CAWRKTGGWETQYF. The CDR3 bases are TGTGCCTGGAGGAAGACAGGGGGTTGGGAGACCCAGTACTTC.

This clone was counted only a few times. CDR3 sequence reads: CASGSYRVEDGYTF. In DNA, the CDR3 is TGTGCTAGTGGTTCCTACAGGGTGGAAGATGGCTACACCTTC. This chain joins TRBV12-5 and TRBJ1-2; D might be TRBD1 (6 bases). The length of the CDR3 is 14 residues. V was pared by 4 bases and J by 6 bases, with 15 bases between. Germline loops: CDR1 LGHNT, CDR2 FRNRAP.

The chain carries TRBV6-6 and TRBJ2-5, with D tentatively TRBD1 (5 bases). V lost 5 bases to trimming and J lost 5 bases, with 9 bases between them. This CDR3 is built from 12 residues. Germline CDR1 and CDR2: MNHNY and SVGAGI (reference sequence). The CDR3 spells CASSQGLETQYF. Here the CDR3 DNA reads TGTGCCAGCAGTCAGGGCTTGGAGACCCAGTACTTC.

The chain employs TRBV29-1 and TRBJ2-3, with D tentatively TRBD2 (5 bases). V gave up 1 base and J gave up 1 base, with 12 bases separating them. Per the germline V gene, CDR1 is SQVTM and CDR2 is ANQGSEA. This CDR3 is 15 amino acids long. CDR3 amino acids: CSVEAGTAGTDTQYF. CDR3 coding DNA: TGCAGCGTTGAAGCGGGAACAGCCGGCACAGATACGCAGTATTTT.